This TCR beta chain was recorded in a study of CD8 T cells in ankylosing spondylitis. Unmatched junction bases numbered 5, after V lost 5 bases and J lost 4 bases. This CDR3 is 14 amino acids long. Germline V gene sequence: CDR1 LNHDA, CDR2 SQIVND (reference sequence). Via MiXCR, TCRdb re-called the 5' RACE reads, giving one row per CDR3 protein. The data hold 200,000 or so distinct CDR3 sequences, with 13% observed a single time. The sequence was collected from a female donor with ankylosing spondylitis or in good health (not recorded which). Sequenced material: blood, either unsorted or a sorted T cell fraction (not recorded which). This chain links TRBV19 with TRBJ1-2, with 9 bases aligning to TRBD1. The DNA of the CDR3 is TGTGCCAGTAGTCTACAGGGGGCGAGCTATGGCTACACCTTC. It translates to CASSLQGASYGYTF.